Reported below is one T cell receptor (beta chain). The target antigen is unknown. These data come from a study of T-cell memory formation after mild COVID-19. Study-wide context: Across donors, TCR clusters were largely donor specific. Study results and limitations: The appearance of some responding clones in pre-infection memory suggested that cross-reactive memory joined. Day 15 to 85 contracting clones showed balanced CD4/CD8; later expanders leaned CD4+.

The CDR3 totals 14 residues. J gave up 4 bases and V 5 bases, and 4 bases lay outside the gene matches. Germline V gene sequence: CDR1 MDHEN, CDR2 SYDVKM. From 5'RACE with constant-segment primers came TCR alpha and TCR beta cDNA libraries that carried sample barcodes and UMIs. TCRdb re-called the 5' RACE reads with MiXCR, one entry per CDR3 protein. The sample yields about 340,000 distinct CDR3 sequences, 20% to 25% seen once. The clonotype comes from an adult woman who had mild COVID-19 (a few samples of this study predate the infection). Cell type and time point are not known. Sequencing input: PBMCs or a T cell subset sorted from them (not recorded which). The chain has TRBV28 and TRBJ2-7, with 11 bases aligning to TRBD2. CDR3 bases: TGTGCCAGCAGTACTAGCGGGGGCTTATACGAGCAGTACTTC. It codes for CASSTSGGLYEQYF.